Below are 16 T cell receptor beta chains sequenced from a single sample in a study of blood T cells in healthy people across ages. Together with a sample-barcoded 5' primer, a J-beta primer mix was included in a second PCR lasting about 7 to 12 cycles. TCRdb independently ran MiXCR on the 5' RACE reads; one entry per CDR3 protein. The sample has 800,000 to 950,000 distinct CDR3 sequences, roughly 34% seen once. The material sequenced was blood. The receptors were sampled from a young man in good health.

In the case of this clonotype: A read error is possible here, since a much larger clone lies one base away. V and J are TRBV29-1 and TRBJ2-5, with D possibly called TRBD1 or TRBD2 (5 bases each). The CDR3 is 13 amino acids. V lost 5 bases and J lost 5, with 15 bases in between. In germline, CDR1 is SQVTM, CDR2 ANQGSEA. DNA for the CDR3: TGCAGCGTTTCCCCAGGGAGTCGCGAGACCCAGTACTTC. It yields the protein CSVSPGSRETQYF.

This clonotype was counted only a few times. This CDR3 is CASSASGRVRDEQFF. Written as DNA, the CDR3 is TGTGCCAGCAGCGCCTCCGGACGGGTCAGGGATGAGCAGTTCTTC. The gene calls are TRBV9 and TRBJ2-1; tentative D call: TRBD1 (5 bases). V was trimmed by 3 bases and J by 8 bases, leaving 18 bases between them. The CDR3 is 15 amino acids. Per the germline V gene, CDR1 is SGDLS and CDR2 is YYNGEE.

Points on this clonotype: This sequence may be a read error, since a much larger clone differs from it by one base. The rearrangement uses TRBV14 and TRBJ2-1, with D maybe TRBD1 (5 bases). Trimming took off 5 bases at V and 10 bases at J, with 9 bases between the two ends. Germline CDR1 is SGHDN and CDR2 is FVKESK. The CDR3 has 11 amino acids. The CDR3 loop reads CASSGQYEQFF. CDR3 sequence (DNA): TGTGCCAGCAGCGGACAATACGAGCAGTTCTTC. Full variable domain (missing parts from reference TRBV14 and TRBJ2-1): EAGVTQFPSHSVIEKGQTVTLRCDPISGHDNLYWYRRVMGKEIKFLLHFVKESKQDESGMPNNRFLAERTGGTYSTLKVQPAELEDSGVYFCASSGQYEQFFGPGTRLTVL.

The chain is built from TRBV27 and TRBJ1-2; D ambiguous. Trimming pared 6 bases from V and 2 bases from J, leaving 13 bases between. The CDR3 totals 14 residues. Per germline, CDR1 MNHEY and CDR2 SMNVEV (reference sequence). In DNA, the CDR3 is TGTGCCAGCAGGACTTCCGGGAGGAACTATGGCTACACCTTC. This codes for CASRTSGRNYGYTF.

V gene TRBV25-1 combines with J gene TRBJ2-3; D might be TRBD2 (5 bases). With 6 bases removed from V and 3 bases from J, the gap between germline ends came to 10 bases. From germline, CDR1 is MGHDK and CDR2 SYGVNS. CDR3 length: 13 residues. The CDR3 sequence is CASSGMSTDTQYF. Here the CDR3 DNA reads TGTGCCAGCAGCGGGATGTCGACAGATACGCAGTATTTT.

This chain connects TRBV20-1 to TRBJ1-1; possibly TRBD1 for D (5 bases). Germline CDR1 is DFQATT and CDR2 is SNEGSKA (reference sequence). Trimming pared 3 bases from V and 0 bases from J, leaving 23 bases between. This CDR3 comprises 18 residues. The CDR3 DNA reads TGCAGTGCTAGTAAACGGAGTCGGTGGGGGATCATGAACACTGAAGCTTTCTTT. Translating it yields CSASKRSRWGIMNTEAFF.

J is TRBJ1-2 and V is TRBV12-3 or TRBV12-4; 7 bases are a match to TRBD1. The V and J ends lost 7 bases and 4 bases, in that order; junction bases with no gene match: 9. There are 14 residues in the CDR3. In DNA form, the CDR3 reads TGTGCCAGCACCCTCAGGACAGGAACCTATGGCTACACCTTC. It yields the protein CASTLRTGTYGYTF.

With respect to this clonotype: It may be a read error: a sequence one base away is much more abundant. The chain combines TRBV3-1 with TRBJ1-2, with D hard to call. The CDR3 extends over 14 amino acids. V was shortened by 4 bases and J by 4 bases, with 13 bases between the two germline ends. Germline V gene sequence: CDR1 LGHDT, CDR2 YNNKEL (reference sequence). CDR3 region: CASSPRSGIYGYTF. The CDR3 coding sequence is TGTGCCAGCAGCCCTCGGTCGGGGATCTATGGCTACACCTTC.

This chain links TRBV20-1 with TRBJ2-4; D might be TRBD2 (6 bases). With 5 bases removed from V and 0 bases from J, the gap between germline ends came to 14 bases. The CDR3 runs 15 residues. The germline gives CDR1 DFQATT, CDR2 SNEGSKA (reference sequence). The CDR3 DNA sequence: TGCAGTGCTTATCAAGCGGGCCTAGCCAAAAACATTCAGTACTTC. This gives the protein CSAYQAGLAKNIQYF.

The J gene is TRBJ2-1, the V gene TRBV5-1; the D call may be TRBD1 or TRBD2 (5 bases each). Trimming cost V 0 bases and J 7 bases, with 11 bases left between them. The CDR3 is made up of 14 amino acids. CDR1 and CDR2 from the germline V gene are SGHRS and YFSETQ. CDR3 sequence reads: CASSLVGRENEQFF. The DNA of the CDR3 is TGCGCCAGCAGCTTGGTAGGCAGGGAGAATGAGCAGTTCTTC.

CDR3 DNA sequence: TGTGCCAGCAGTGCCAACAGTGGCCCCACCTACGAGCAGTACTTC. This sequence encodes CASSANSGPTYEQYF. This chain uses TRBV9 with TRBJ2-7, with D unclear. The ends were cut back, 5 bases at V and 2 bases at J, with 17 bases in the middle. CDR1 SGDLS and CDR2 YYNGEE come from the germline V gene. The CDR3 runs 15 residues.

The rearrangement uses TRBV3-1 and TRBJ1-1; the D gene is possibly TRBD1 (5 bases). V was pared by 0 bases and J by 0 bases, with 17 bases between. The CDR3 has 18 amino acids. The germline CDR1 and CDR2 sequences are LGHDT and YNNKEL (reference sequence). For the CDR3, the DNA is TGTGCCAGCAGCCAAGAGTTGGCAGGGTTCGGCGTGAACACTGAAGCTTTCTTT. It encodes CASSQELAGFGVNTEAFF.

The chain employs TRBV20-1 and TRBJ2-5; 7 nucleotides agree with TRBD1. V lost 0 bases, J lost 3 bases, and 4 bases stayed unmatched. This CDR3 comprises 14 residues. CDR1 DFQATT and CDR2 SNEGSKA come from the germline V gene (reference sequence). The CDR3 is CSARDPGQKETQYF. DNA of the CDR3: TGCAGTGCTAGAGACCCGGGACAGAAAGAGACCCAGTACTTC.

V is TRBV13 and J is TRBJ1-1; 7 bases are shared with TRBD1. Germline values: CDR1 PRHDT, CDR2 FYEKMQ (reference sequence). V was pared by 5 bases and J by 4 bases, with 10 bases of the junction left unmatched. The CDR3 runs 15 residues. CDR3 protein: CASSQSDREGTEAFF. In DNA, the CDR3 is TGTGCCAGCAGCCAATCAGACAGGGAGGGCACTGAAGCTTTCTTT.

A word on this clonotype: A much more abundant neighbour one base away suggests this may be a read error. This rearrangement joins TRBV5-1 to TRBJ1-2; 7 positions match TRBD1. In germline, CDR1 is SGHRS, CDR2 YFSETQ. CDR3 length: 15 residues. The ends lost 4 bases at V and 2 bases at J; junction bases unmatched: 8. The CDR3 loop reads CASSPRQGGNYGYTF. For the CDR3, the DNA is TGCGCCAGCAGCCCCAGACAGGGTGGCAACTATGGCTACACCTTC. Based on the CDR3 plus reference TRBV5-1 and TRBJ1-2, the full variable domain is KAGVTQTPRYLIKTRGQQVTLSCSPISGHRSVSWYQQTPGQGLQFLFEYFSETQRNKGNFPGRFSGRQFSNSRSEMNVSTLELGDSALYLCASSPRQGGNYGYTFGSGTRLTVV.

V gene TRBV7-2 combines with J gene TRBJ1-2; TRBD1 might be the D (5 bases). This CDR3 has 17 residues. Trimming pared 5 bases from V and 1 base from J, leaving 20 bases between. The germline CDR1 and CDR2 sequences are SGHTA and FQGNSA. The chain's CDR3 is CASSPRVGGTDNYGYTF. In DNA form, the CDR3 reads TGTGCCAGCAGCCCCAGGGTGGGAGGGACCGATAACTATGGCTACACCTTC.